Each of the 27 T cell receptor beta chains below was sequenced from the same sample in a study of T-cell memory formation after mild COVID-19. TCRdb reanalysed the 5' RACE reads using MiXCR and keeps one entry per CDR3 protein. The table records more than 300,000 distinct CDR3 sequences, approximately 14% of them present only once. Sequencing input: PBMCs or a T cell subset sorted from them (not recorded which). These receptors all come from a man in his late teens or twenties who had mild COVID-19 (a few samples of this study predate the infection). Cell type and time point are not known.

The chain joins TRBV12-3 or TRBV12-4 to TRBJ2-3; TRBD2 matches 8 bases. CDR3 size: 18 residues. After removal of 7 bases from V and 2 bases from J, the junction contained 17 bases not matched to a gene. CDR3 sequence reads: CASTSPRRGLGSTDTQYF. CDR3 sequence (DNA): TGTGCCAGCACCTCACCTAGGCGGGGACTAGGATCCACAGATACGCAGTATTTT.

A few counts support this clonotype. CDR3: CASSPRGDSSYEQYF. The CDR3 DNA sequence: TGTGCCAGCAGCCCCCGTGGGGATAGCTCCTACGAGCAGTACTTC. The gene calls are TRBV27 and TRBJ2-7; D unresolved. The CDR3 loop spans 15 amino acids. CDR1 MNHEY and CDR2 SMNVEV come from the germline V gene (reference sequence). With 6 bases removed from V and 0 bases from J, the gap between germline ends came to 15 bases.

The rearrangement links TRBV4-1 to TRBJ1-5; D remains unclear. This CDR3 region has 14 residues. Looked up from germline, CDR1 is MGHRA and CDR2 is YSYEKL. Deletions cut 3 bases from V and 4 bases from J, with 10 bases between. CDR3 DNA sequence: TGCGCCAGCAGCCACCTCGGAAGGAATCAGCCCCAGCATTTT. Translating gives CASSHLGRNQPQHF.

This sequence joins TRBV6-5 and TRBJ2-4, with TRBD1 as a possible D gene (6 bases). The CDR3 is 15 amino acids. CDR1 and CDR2 from the germline V gene are MNHEY and SVGAGI. Trimming took 6 bases from V and 7 from J, leaving 19 bases between them. The CDR3: CASRGAGSGKNIQYF. Written as DNA, the CDR3 is TGTGCCAGCAGGGGGGCAGGGTCTGGTAAGAACATTCAGTACTTC.

There are many counts of this clonotype. This chain connects TRBV5-1 to TRBJ2-1; possibly TRBD1 for D (5 bases). V gave up 0 bases and J gave up 7 bases, with 14 bases separating them. CDR1 is SGHRS, CDR2 YFSETQ, per germline. This CDR3 is built from 15 residues. This CDR3 is CASSLEAGIKNEQFF. The CDR3 nucleotides are TGCGCCAGCAGCTTGGAGGCAGGGATCAAGAATGAGCAGTTCTTC.

This clonotype was found many times. At one boundary the junction diverges from the germline segment, which might be a read error. The chain uses TRBV5-1 and TRBJ1-2; 9 nucleotides line up with TRBD1. Germline CDR1 reads SGHRS; CDR2 reads YFSETQ. This CDR3 comprises 14 residues. CDR3 residues: CASSLGQGNYGYTF. Here the CDR3 DNA reads TGTGCCAGCAGCCTGGGACAGGGTAACTATGGCTACACCTTC.

This clonotype occurred many times. The chain links TRBV5-1 to TRBJ2-7; D is perhaps TRBD1 (5 bases). Germline assignment: CDR1 SGHRS and CDR2 YFSETQ. There are 13 residues in the CDR3. Trimming removed 1 base from V and 5 bases from J, with 10 bases in between. CDR3 in amino acids: CASSLRTTHEQYV. CDR3 nucleotides: TGCGCCAGCAGCTTGCGGACAACCCACGAGCAGTACGTC.

This clonotype was found a few times. V is TRBV7-3 and J is TRBJ2-3; TRBD2 matches 12 bases. The CDR3 is 15 amino acids. Per the germline V gene, CDR1 is SGHTA and CDR2 is FQGTGA. V lost 5 bases and J lost 4; bases outside the gene matches: 4. CDR3 in amino acids: CASSTWTSGADTQYF. CDR3 sequence (DNA): TGTGCCAGCAGCACCTGGACTAGCGGGGCAGATACGCAGTATTTT.

This clonotype was detected only a few times. The genes are TRBV5-1 and TRBJ2-5; TRBD2 is a possible D gene (7 bases). CDR1 SGHRS and CDR2 YFSETQ come from the germline V gene. The V end was cut by 0 bases, the J end by 4 bases, with 19 bases between. CDR3 length: 17 residues. CDR3 nucleotides: TGCGCCAGCAGCTTGGTTTCCGGGGGGCCAGTGTTAGAGACCCAGTACTTC. Its translation is CASSLVSGGPVLETQYF.

This clonotype was seen at least ten times. This chain links TRBV19 with TRBJ2-1, with D possibly matching TRBD1 (6 bases). The CDR3 is 17 amino acids. Germline lookup yields CDR1 LNHDA and CDR2 SQIVND (reference sequence). V dropped 2 bases and J dropped 3 bases, with 17 bases sitting between them. Written as DNA, the CDR3 is TGTGCCAGTAGTATAAAGCCCCTCTTACAGGGCTACAATGAGCAGTTCTTC. Amino acid sequence: CASSIKPLLQGYNEQFF.

This clonotype was detected only a few times. V and J are TRBV6-2 or TRBV6-3 and TRBJ2-2; possibly TRBD1 for D (6 bases). Germline V CDR1 and CDR2: MNHEY, SVGEGT. This CDR3 has 16 residues. Trimming took 5 bases from V and 0 from J, leaving 13 bases between them. Here the CDR3 reads CASSPLGQPNTGELFF. CDR3 nucleotides: TGTGCCAGCAGTCCCCTAGGACAGCCGAACACCGGGGAGCTGTTTTTT.

This chain uses TRBV7-6 with TRBJ1-2, with D maybe TRBD1 (6 bases). CDR1 and CDR2 from the germline V gene are SGHVS and FNYEAQ. The CDR3 totals 16 residues. V lost 0 bases to trimming and J lost 6 bases, with 17 bases between them. The CDR3, as DNA: TGTGCCAGCAGCTTAGCCGTGACAGGAAGAGTCGATGGCTACACCTTC. Translating it yields CASSLAVTGRVDGYTF.

The rearrangement joins TRBV2 to TRBJ2-2; perhaps TRBD1 as D (5 bases). The CDR3 is made up of 14 amino acids. The ends were cut back, 6 bases at V and 0 bases at J, with 8 bases in the middle. CDR1 and CDR2 (germline): SNHLY, FYNNEI. The CDR3: CASRGRANTGELFF. In nucleotides, the CDR3 is TGTGCCAGCAGGGGCAGGGCGAACACCGGGGAGCTGTTTTTT.

This sequence joins TRBV12-3 or TRBV12-4 and TRBJ2-1; 8 positions match TRBD2. J gave up 6 bases and V 6 bases, and 10 bases lay outside the gene matches. The CDR3 consists of 15 residues. Written as DNA, the CDR3 is TGTGCCAGCAGCCGGGGGACTAGGGGGTCCAATGAGCAGTTCTTC. It codes for CASSRGTRGSNEQFF.

The rearrangement joins TRBV6-2 or TRBV6-3 to TRBJ2-7, with D possibly TRBD2 on 5 matching bases. V was pared by 5 bases and J by 0 bases, with 11 bases between. CDR1 and CDR2 from the germline V gene are MNHEY and SVGEGT. CDR3 length: 14 amino acids. CDR3 region: CASSPLRGSYEQYF. The CDR3 DNA sequence: TGTGCCAGCAGTCCCCTCCGGGGCTCCTACGAGCAGTACTTC.

This CDR3 reads CASRGDRGNQPQHF. In DNA form, the CDR3 reads TGTGCCAGCAGGGGGGACAGAGGGAATCAGCCCCAGCATTTT. V usage is TRBV28 and J usage is TRBJ1-5; TRBD1 agrees at 7 bases. This CDR3 spans 14 amino acids. J was trimmed by 4 bases and V by 6 bases; bases with no gene match: 6. The germline CDR1 and CDR2 sequences are MDHEN and SYDVKM.

There are a few counts of this clonotype. This chain links TRBV21-1 with TRBJ1-4; TRBD1 is the table's D call and was not checked against the DNA. TRBV21-1 is an annotated pseudogene. This CDR3 region has 18 residues. In DNA form, the CDR3 reads TGTGCCAGCAGCCGAGCTCCCGGGACAGATGCAACTAATGAAAAACTGTTTTTT. It codes for CASSRAPGTDATNEKLFF.

J is TRBJ2-3 and V is TRBV4-3; 9 nucleotides match TRBD2. After removal of 0 bases from V and 4 bases from J, the junction contained 5 bases not matched to a gene. Germline CDR1 LGHNA, CDR2 YSLEER. The CDR3 covers 16 residues. The CDR3 sequence is CASSQDRRGGADTQYF. CDR3 nucleotides: TGCGCCAGCAGCCAAGATAGGCGGGGGGGGGCAGATACGCAGTATTTT.

V is TRBV6-5 and J is TRBJ1-6, with 7 nucleotides matching TRBD1. The CDR3 is 16 amino acids. CDR1 is MNHEY and CDR2 is SVGAGI in the germline V gene. Losses at the gene ends were 0 bases for V and 10 bases for J; bases not matched to a gene: 9. The CDR3 bases are TGTGCCAGCAGTTACTCCTTGCTACAGGGGAAGTCACCCCTCCACTTT. Translated: CASSYSLLQGKSPLHF.

This clonotype was seen ten or more times. This rearrangement joins TRBV15 to TRBJ1-2, with D unresolved. From germline, CDR1 is LNHNV and CDR2 YYDKDF (reference sequence). V was shortened by 2 bases and J by 4 bases, with 11 bases between the two germline ends. The CDR3 has 14 amino acids. CDR3 residues: CATSRTTPGYGYTF. For the CDR3, the DNA is TGTGCCACCAGCAGAACCACCCCAGGCTATGGCTACACCTTC.

This clonotype was observed a handful of times. The chain links TRBV27 to TRBJ1-3, with D possibly TRBD1 on 6 matching bases. The CDR3 has 14 residues. V lost 4 bases and J lost 3, with 10 bases in between. Germline values: CDR1 MNHEY, CDR2 SMNVEV (reference sequence). CDR3 DNA sequence: TGTGCCAGCAGTTCTACAGGGCGTGGAAACACCATATATTTT. Amino acids: CASSSTGRGNTIYF.

This clonotype was found a few times. The chain links TRBV24-1 to TRBJ2-1; D gene ambiguous. Germline assignment: CDR1 KGHDR and CDR2 SFDVKD. This CDR3 has 13 amino acids. Trimming took off 4 bases at V and 1 base at J, with 4 bases between the two ends. The CDR3 sequence is CATSDASYNEQFF. The CDR3 coding sequence is TGTGCCACCAGTGACGCTTCCTACAATGAGCAGTTCTTC.

The rearrangement joins TRBV20-1 to TRBJ2-3; 8 nucleotides line up with TRBD2. There are 14 residues in the CDR3. V shed 5 bases, J shed 8 bases, and the junction held 12 bases outside the gene matches. Germline V CDR1 and CDR2: DFQATT, SNEGSKA (reference sequence). CDR3 protein: CSALHRGGPGTQYF. The CDR3 DNA reads as TGCAGTGCTCTCCACCGGGGGGGCCCCGGTACGCAGTATTTT.

The chain has TRBV10-3 and TRBJ2-2, with TRBD2 identical over 15 bases. After removal of 10 bases from V and 4 bases from J, the junction contained 7 bases not matched to a gene. CDR3 length: 16 amino acids. Germline V lookup: CDR1 ENHRY, CDR2 SYGVKD. The CDR3 sequence: CATLSGLAGGTGELFF. CDR3 nucleotide sequence: TGTGCCACTCTTTCGGGACTAGCGGGGGGCACCGGGGAGCTGTTTTTT.

This clonotype was seen a few times. The V call is TRBV6-5, the J call TRBJ1-6; maybe TRBD1 (6 bases). Germline CDR1 and CDR2: MNHEY and SVGAGI. CDR3 size: 14 residues. The ends were cut back, 6 bases at V and 4 bases at J, with 10 bases in the middle. CDR3 nucleotides: TGTGCCAGCAGAACCGGGACATATAATTCACCCCTCCACTTT. It encodes CASRTGTYNSPLHF.

The chain joins TRBV6-5 to TRBJ2-1; D gene uncertain. This CDR3 spans 11 amino acids. Trimming cost V 7 bases and J 3 bases, with 4 bases left between them. Germline V CDR1 and CDR2: MNHEY, SVGAGI. CDR3 sequence: CASNNYNEQFF. CDR3 bases: TGTGCCAGCAACAACTACAATGAGCAGTTCTTC.

The chain joins TRBV27 to TRBJ2-1; weak D call: TRBD2 (5 bases). The V end was cut by 6 bases, the J end by 4 bases, with 19 bases between. The CDR3 is 16 amino acids. Germline CDR1 and CDR2: MNHEY and SMNVEV (reference sequence). The CDR3 region has the DNA TGTGCCAGCAGCTCCGAGGGTTTTTCGGGGTACAATGAGCAGTTCTTC. It yields the protein CASSSEGFSGYNEQFF.